The rows below give T cell receptor beta chains drawn from one sample of a study of cytomegalovirus exposure and HLA in healthy donors. Clones were sequenced by immunoSEQ multiplex PCR, and TCRdb holds only the in-frame ones, with some missing. The sample carries 95,000 to 120,000 clones, about 80% recorded once. The source material was PBMCs. These receptors originate from a woman in her thirties in good health and CMV-seropositive. Both conserved end residues are part of each CDR3. The order of the fields is D gene, clone size, J gene, V gene, CDR3 protein, CDR3 DNA. D genes are given only for firm matches. Clone size, where shown, is once, few, many, or a class for clones that have expanded.

d_call: .; clone_size: .; j_call: TRBJ1-1; v_call: TRBV10-3; cdr3_aa: CAISESDPGGNTEAFF; cdr3_nt: TGTGCCATCAGTGAGTCGGATCCCGGCGGTAACACTGAAGCTTTCTTT
d_call: TRBD1; clone_size: .; j_call: TRBJ2-2; v_call: TRBV5-1; cdr3_aa: CASRAELTGAAGELFF; cdr3_nt: TGCGCCAGCAGAGCGGAACTGACAGGGGCGGCCGGGGAGCTGTTTTTT
d_call: .; clone_size: .; j_call: TRBJ1-2; v_call: TRBV6-5; cdr3_aa: CASSSRRWTAFYGYTF; cdr3_nt: TGTGCCAGCAGTTCTCGCCGGTGGACAGCCTTCTATGGCTACACCTTC
d_call: TRBD2; clone_size: once; j_call: TRBJ2-7; v_call: TRBV5-6; cdr3_aa: CASSLAGGAPYEQYF; cdr3_nt: TGTGCCAGCAGCTTAGCGGGAGGGGCCCCCTACGAGCAGTACTTC
d_call: TRBD1; clone_size: few; j_call: TRBJ2-5; v_call: TRBV18; cdr3_aa: CASSPPAGGSETQYF; cdr3_nt: TGTGCCAGCTCACCACCCGCAGGGGGATCGGAGACCCAGTACTTC
d_call: .; clone_size: .; j_call: TRBJ1-1; v_call: TRBV14; cdr3_aa: CASSQDGRGRNTEAFF; cdr3_nt: TGTGCCAGCAGCCAAGATGGGCGAGGGAGGAACACTGAAGCTTTCTTT
d_call: TRBD2; clone_size: .; j_call: TRBJ2-7; v_call: TRBV10-3; cdr3_aa: CALAEGGRAYEQYF; cdr3_nt: TGTGCCCTAGCCGAGGGCGGGAGGGCCTACGAGCAGTACTTC
d_call: TRBD2; clone_size: .; j_call: TRBJ2-7; v_call: TRBV19; cdr3_aa: CASIGLAGGYYEQYF; cdr3_nt: TGTGCCAGTATTGGCCTAGCGGGAGGGTACTACGAGCAGTACTTC
d_call: TRBD1; clone_size: few; j_call: TRBJ1-5; v_call: TRBV4-1; cdr3_aa: CASSQEMGQGHQPQHF; cdr3_nt: TGCGCCAGCAGCCAAGAGATGGGACAGGGCCATCAGCCCCAGCATTTT
d_call: .; clone_size: .; j_call: TRBJ1-5; v_call: TRBV2; cdr3_aa: CASRVAAGNQPQHF; cdr3_nt: TGTGCCAGCAGGGTGGCGGCAGGCAATCAGCCCCAGCATTTT
d_call: .; clone_size: few; j_call: TRBJ2-5; v_call: TRBV7-9; cdr3_aa: CASSLVTGSETQYF; cdr3_nt: TGTGCCAGCAGCTTAGTTACGGGGTCAGAGACCCAGTACTTC
d_call: .; clone_size: .; j_call: TRBJ1-1; v_call: TRBV6-1; cdr3_aa: CASGGRNTEAFF; cdr3_nt: TGTGCCAGCGGCGGCCGGAACACTGAAGCTTTCTTT
d_call: .; clone_size: .; j_call: TRBJ1-6; v_call: TRBV4-1; cdr3_aa: CASRRDTSSYNSPLHF; cdr3_nt: TGCGCCAGCAGACGGGACACCAGCTCCTATAATTCACCCCTCCACTTT
d_call: TRBD1; clone_size: few; j_call: TRBJ2-7; v_call: TRBV7-9; cdr3_aa: CASSSRQGGDEQYF; cdr3_nt: TGTGCCAGCAGCTCTAGACAGGGGGGCGACGAGCAGTACTTC
d_call: TRBD1; clone_size: .; j_call: TRBJ1-2; v_call: TRBV7-3; cdr3_aa: CASSTRHRGYYGYTF; cdr3_nt: TGTGCCAGCAGCACCCGCCACAGGGGATACTATGGCTACACCTTC
d_call: TRBD1; clone_size: .; j_call: TRBJ1-4; v_call: TRBV7-8; cdr3_aa: CASTGQGTATNEKLFF; cdr3_nt: TGTGCCAGCACGGGACAGGGGACTGCAACTAATGAAAAACTGTTTTTT
d_call: TRBD2; clone_size: few; j_call: TRBJ2-1; v_call: TRBV6-6; cdr3_aa: CASSYSVGAGDEQFF; cdr3_nt: TGTGCCAGCAGTTACTCGGTTGGAGCGGGAGACGAGCAGTTCTTC
d_call: .; clone_size: .; j_call: TRBJ2-5; v_call: TRBV5-1; cdr3_aa: CASSLASSGVGAQYF; cdr3_nt: TGCGCCAGCAGCTTGGCTAGTAGCGGCGTGGGGGCCCAGTACTTC
d_call: .; clone_size: .; j_call: TRBJ1-2; v_call: TRBV9; cdr3_aa: CASSVGGQPPGGYTF; cdr3_nt: TGTGCCAGCAGCGTAGGGGGTCAGCCACCGGGAGGCTACACCTTC
d_call: TRBD1; clone_size: .; j_call: TRBJ2-7; v_call: TRBV11-3; cdr3_aa: CASSPGTAEQYF; cdr3_nt: TGTGCCAGCAGCCCCGGGACAGCCGAGCAGTACTTC
d_call: .; clone_size: once; j_call: TRBJ1-5; v_call: TRBV19; cdr3_aa: CASSRGGVGPYSNQPQHF; cdr3_nt: TGTGCCAGTAGTCGGGGGGGCGTGGGACCCTATAGCAATCAGCCCCAGCATTTT
d_call: TRBD1; clone_size: .; j_call: TRBJ1-5; v_call: TRBV30; cdr3_aa: CAYRDSDQPQHF; cdr3_nt: TGTGCCTACCGGGACAGTGATCAGCCCCAGCATTTT
d_call: TRBD1; clone_size: .; j_call: TRBJ1-1; v_call: TRBV5-1; cdr3_aa: CASGDRGRNTEAFF; cdr3_nt: TGCGCCAGCGGGGACAGGGGAAGGAACACTGAAGCTTTCTTT
d_call: TRBD1; clone_size: .; j_call: TRBJ2-3; v_call: TRBV25-1; cdr3_aa: CASSEAQGATDTQYF; cdr3_nt: TGTGCCAGCAGTGAAGCGCAGGGGGCGACAGATACGCAGTATTTT
d_call: TRBD2; clone_size: few; j_call: TRBJ2-7; v_call: TRBV7-2; cdr3_aa: CASSSSVGLASEQYF; cdr3_nt: TGTGCCAGCAGCTCCTCGGTCGGACTAGCGAGCGAGCAGTACTTC
d_call: .; clone_size: .; j_call: TRBJ1-1; v_call: TRBV7-9; cdr3_aa: CSSILQGNTEAFF; cdr3_nt: TGTTCCAGCATCCTACAGGGAAACACTGAAGCTTTCTTT
d_call: .; clone_size: .; j_call: TRBJ1-1; v_call: TRBV5-1; cdr3_aa: CASSFRVNTEAFF; cdr3_nt: TGCGCCAGCAGCTTCAGGGTGAACACTGAAGCTTTCTTT
d_call: .; clone_size: .; j_call: TRBJ1-4; v_call: TRBV7-9; cdr3_aa: CASSLSLSQYEKLFF; cdr3_nt: TGTGCCAGCAGCTTAAGTCTGTCACAGTATGAAAAACTGTTTTTT
d_call: .; clone_size: .; j_call: TRBJ1-2; v_call: TRBV7-9; cdr3_aa: CTSSLVPRDGYTF; cdr3_nt: TGTACCAGCAGCTTAGTCCCCAGGGATGGCTACACCTTC
d_call: .; clone_size: few; j_call: TRBJ1-2; v_call: TRBV19; cdr3_aa: CASSIDSGSPDYGYTF; cdr3_nt: TGTGCCAGTAGTATAGATTCAGGCTCTCCTGACTATGGCTACACCTTC
d_call: TRBD2; clone_size: .; j_call: TRBJ2-1; v_call: TRBV7-3; cdr3_aa: CASSYLAGDLPNEQFF; cdr3_nt: TGTGCCAGCAGCTATCTAGCGGGAGACCTCCCCAATGAGCAGTTCTTC
d_call: .; clone_size: .; j_call: TRBJ2-7; v_call: TRBV5-5; cdr3_aa: CASSLAVSYEQYF; cdr3_nt: TGTGCCAGCAGCCTGGCTGTGTCCTACGAGCAGTACTTC
d_call: TRBD2; clone_size: few; j_call: TRBJ2-3; v_call: TRBV25-1; cdr3_aa: CASRGLAGGPDTQYF; cdr3_nt: TGTGCCAGCAGGGGACTAGCGGGGGGACCAGATACGCAGTATTTT
d_call: .; clone_size: .; j_call: TRBJ2-5; v_call: TRBV5-1; cdr3_aa: CASSLGALNGETQYF; cdr3_nt: TGCGCCAGCAGCTTAGGGGCACTCAACGGGGAGACCCAGTACTTC
d_call: TRBD1; clone_size: .; j_call: TRBJ1-5; v_call: TRBV27; cdr3_aa: CASSWGQGMDQPQHF; cdr3_nt: TGTGCCAGCAGCTGGGGACAGGGGATGGATCAGCCCCAGCATTTT
d_call: TRBD1; clone_size: .; j_call: TRBJ1-2; v_call: TRBV5-1; cdr3_aa: CASSPYGQGEGGYTF; cdr3_nt: TGCGCCAGCAGCCCCTACGGACAGGGGGAAGGTGGCTACACCTTC
d_call: .; clone_size: .; j_call: TRBJ2-7; v_call: TRBV2; cdr3_aa: CSSNEEAAYEQYF; cdr3_nt: TGTTCCAGCAATGAGGAGGCGGCATACGAGCAGTACTTC
d_call: TRBD1; clone_size: .; j_call: TRBJ1-1; v_call: TRBV7-2; cdr3_aa: CASSYGQGRDTEAFF; cdr3_nt: TGTGCCAGCAGCTACGGACAGGGACGGGACACTGAAGCTTTCTTT
d_call: .; clone_size: .; j_call: TRBJ1-2; v_call: TRBV4-1; cdr3_aa: CASSQESSGSYGYTF; cdr3_nt: TGCGCCAGCAGCCAAGAATCGAGCGGGAGCTATGGCTACACCTTC
d_call: .; clone_size: .; j_call: TRBJ1-2; v_call: TRBV2; cdr3_aa: CATIPTGIPFYGYTF; cdr3_nt: TGTGCCACCATCCCTACAGGGATCCCTTTCTATGGCTACACCTTC
d_call: .; clone_size: .; j_call: TRBJ2-7; v_call: TRBV5-4; cdr3_aa: CASAAGGAYEQYF; cdr3_nt: TGTGCCAGCGCAGCGGGCGGAGCCTACGAGCAGTACTTC
d_call: TRBD1; clone_size: .; j_call: TRBJ2-5; v_call: TRBV5-1; cdr3_aa: CASSLSGGWETQYF; cdr3_nt: TGCGCCAGCAGCCTTTCAGGGGGCTGGGAGACCCAGTACTTC
d_call: TRBD2; clone_size: .; j_call: TRBJ2-1; v_call: TRBV5-1; cdr3_aa: CASSEGLAGASSYNEQFF; cdr3_nt: TGCGCCAGCAGCGAGGGACTAGCGGGGGCTAGCTCCTACAATGAGCAGTTCTTC
d_call: .; clone_size: .; j_call: TRBJ1-1; v_call: TRBV5-1; cdr3_aa: CASSMIADRLNTEAFF; cdr3_nt: TGCGCCAGCAGCATGATTGCCGACAGGCTGAACACTGAAGCTTTCTTT
d_call: TRBD1; clone_size: .; j_call: TRBJ2-2; v_call: TRBV12-5; cdr3_aa: CASGLVRGGRGQGARELFF; cdr3_nt: TGTGCTAGTGGTTTGGTACGGGGCGGTCGGGGACAGGGGGCCCGGGAGCTGTTTTTT
d_call: TRBD2; clone_size: .; j_call: TRBJ2-1; v_call: TRBV18; cdr3_aa: CASSLGTSGTNEQFF; cdr3_nt: TGTGCCAGCTCACTAGGGACTAGCGGGACAAATGAGCAGTTCTTC
d_call: TRBD1; clone_size: .; j_call: TRBJ1-1; v_call: TRBV27; cdr3_aa: CASSSTGTGLFTEAFF; cdr3_nt: TGTGCCAGCAGTTCGACCGGGACAGGGTTGTTCACTGAAGCTTTCTTT
d_call: .; clone_size: .; j_call: TRBJ1-5; v_call: TRBV27; cdr3_aa: CASRLDSSNQPQHF; cdr3_nt: TGTGCCAGCAGGCTGGACAGTAGCAATCAGCCCCAGCATTTT
d_call: TRBD1; clone_size: .; j_call: TRBJ1-1; v_call: TRBV4-1; cdr3_aa: CASSTTGLGTEAFF; cdr3_nt: TGCGCCAGCAGCACGACAGGGTTGGGCACTGAAGCTTTCTTT
d_call: .; clone_size: .; j_call: TRBJ2-5; v_call: TRBV5-1; cdr3_aa: CASSSRDIRNMETQYF; cdr3_nt: TGCGCCAGCAGCTCCCGGGACATCCGGAATATGGAGACCCAGTACTTC
d_call: .; clone_size: .; j_call: TRBJ1-3; v_call: TRBV18; cdr3_aa: CASSLTKTDYSGNTIYF; cdr3_nt: TGTGCCAGCTCACTGACTAAGACGGACTACTCTGGAAACACCATATATTTT
d_call: .; clone_size: once; j_call: TRBJ2-3; v_call: TRBV27; cdr3_aa: CASSFRDTDTQYF; cdr3_nt: TGTGCCAGCAGTTTTCGGGACACAGATACGCAGTATTTT
d_call: .; clone_size: .; j_call: TRBJ2-1; v_call: TRBV11-3; cdr3_aa: CASSLGYQTYNEQFF; cdr3_nt: TGTGCCAGCAGCTTGGGCTACCAAACGTACAATGAGCAGTTCTTC
d_call: TRBD1; clone_size: .; j_call: TRBJ2-7; v_call: TRBV5-5; cdr3_aa: CASSFQTGGRYEQYF; cdr3_nt: TGTGCCAGCAGCTTTCAAACAGGGGGCAGGTACGAGCAGTACTTC
d_call: .; clone_size: few; j_call: TRBJ2-2; v_call: TRBV7-9; cdr3_aa: CASSLGSPNTGELFF; cdr3_nt: TGTGCCAGCAGCTTAGGCAGTCCGAACACCGGGGAGCTGTTTTTT